One sample yielded the 15 T cell receptor beta chains listed below, sequenced in a study of blood T cells in healthy people across ages. A second about 7 to 11 cycle PCR used barcoded and J-beta primers. TCRdb passed the 5' RACE reads through MiXCR, listing each CDR3 protein once. The sample has fewer than 2,000,000 distinct CDR3 sequences; about 32% are singletons. The sequenced sample consisted of blood. These receptors originate from a woman between 25 and 40 years old in good health.

The chain links TRBV9 to TRBJ2-5; TRBD2 matches at 15 bases. Germline CDR1 SGDLS, CDR2 YYNGEE. The V segment lost 3 bases and the J segment 5 bases; nucleotides outside the gene matches: 8. The CDR3 runs to 17 residues. CDR3: CASSEGTSGGSGETQYF. The CDR3 DNA follows: TGTGCCAGCAGCGAGGGGACTAGCGGGGGGAGCGGGGAGACCCAGTACTTC.

The chain recombines TRBV10-2 with TRBJ2-4; TRBD2 matches at 7 bases. This CDR3 is 15 amino acids long. With 6 bases clipped from V and 0 bases from J, the junction kept 5 bases outside the gene matches. The germline V gene has CDR1 WSHSY and CDR2 SAAADI. The CDR3, as DNA: TGCGCCAGCAGGAGGGAGGGCCTAGCCAAAAACATTCAGTACTTC. Residues: CASRREGLAKNIQYF.

Points on this clonotype: This could be a read error, since a much larger clone is one nucleotide away. The genes are TRBV29-1 and TRBJ2-1; 8 bases align to TRBD2. The CDR3 spans 16 residues. CDR1 SQVTM and CDR2 ANQGSEA come from the germline V gene. The V gene end was trimmed by 0 bases and the J gene end by 8 bases; junction bases not matched to a gene: 12. DNA of the CDR3: TGCAGCGTTGAAGATGTGACTAGCGAAAGGGGGGATGAGCAGTTCTTC. It is translated as CSVEDVTSERGDEQFF.

In its sample, this clonotype was seen many times. The V and J genes are TRBV28 and TRBJ2-5; 7 bases fit TRBD2. The germline V gene encodes CDR1 MDHEN and CDR2 SYDVKM. The CDR3 runs to 13 residues. V trimming: 1 base; J trimming: 4 bases; junction bases outside the gene matches: 0. The CDR3, as DNA: TGTGCCAGCAGTTTATTAGCGGGAGAGACCCAGTACTTC. Protein: CASSLLAGETQYF.

With respect to this clonotype: Mismatch with germline at one junction end may stem from a read error. The chain employs TRBV7-7 and TRBJ2-1, with D possibly TRBD2 on 5 matching bases. Germline V lookup: CDR1 SSHAT, CDR2 FNYEAQ (reference sequence). The CDR3 sequence is 13 residues long. This chain's CDR3 is CASSLSERGEQFF. In DNA form, the CDR3 reads TGTGCTAGCAGCTTATCCGAACGGGGTGAGCAGTTCTTC.

This sequence joins TRBV7-9 and TRBJ1-2, with 7 bases fitting TRBD1. CDR3 length: 14 residues. V was pared by 10 bases and J by 4 bases, with 12 bases of the junction left unmatched. Germline-derived CDR1 and CDR2 are SEHNR and FQNEAQ (reference sequence). The CDR3 protein is CANGDRAPGYGYTF. The DNA for the CDR3 is TGTGCCAACGGAGACAGGGCACCCGGCTATGGCTACACCTTC. Filled out from reference TRBV7-9 and TRBJ1-2, the complete variable domain reads DTGVSQNPRHKITKRGQNVTFRCDPISEHNRLYWYRQTLGQGPEFLTYFQNEAQLEKSRLLSDRFSAERPKGSFSTLEIQRTEQGDSAMYLCANGDRAPGYGYTFGSGTRLTVV.

J is TRBJ2-1 and V is TRBV20-1, with 10 bases identical to TRBD2. Trimming cost V 6 bases and J 0 bases; bases outside gene matches: 17. CDR3 length equals 19 residues. Per germline, CDR1 DFQATT and CDR2 SNEGSKA (reference sequence). The CDR3 is CSAPRRLAGATSSYNEQFF. The CDR3 nucleotides are TGCAGTGCCCCGAGGAGGCTAGCGGGAGCGACGAGCTCCTACAATGAGCAGTTCTTC.

The chain links TRBV15 to TRBJ2-3; unclear D gene. This CDR3 spans 11 amino acids. The germline V gene has CDR1 LNHNV and CDR2 YYDKDF (reference sequence). Deletions cut 6 bases from V and 2 bases from J, with 3 bases between. CDR3 protein: CATRFTDTQYF. CDR3 DNA: TGTGCCACCAGATTCACAGATACGCAGTATTTT.

The V gene is TRBV2, the J gene TRBJ2-1; TRBD1 matches at 10 bases. The ends lost 7 bases at V and 2 bases at J; junction bases unmatched: 2. The germline V gene encodes CDR1 SNHLY and CDR2 FYNNEI. This CDR3 has 14 amino acids. The DNA for the CDR3 is TGTGCCAGCAAAGGACAGGGGGCCTACAATGAGCAGTTCTTC. Protein: CASKGQGAYNEQFF.

The chain carries TRBV30 and TRBJ2-3, with D uncertain. Trimming shortened V by 0 bases and J by 11 bases, and 6 bases separated the two germline ends. CDR3 length: 10 residues. The germline CDR1 and CDR2 sequences are GTSNPN and SVGIG (reference sequence). This CDR3 reads CAWSVPGQYF. CDR3 bases: TGTGCCTGGAGTGTCCCCGGGCAGTATTTT.

The chain couples TRBV6-5 to TRBJ2-1; a possible D gene is TRBD2 (7 bases). This CDR3 has 14 amino acids. From germline, CDR1 is MNHEY and CDR2 SVGAGI. Trimming took 7 bases from V and 8 from J, leaving 18 bases between them. CDR3 bases: TGTGCCAGCAATAGGGGGGGTCTGTGGGATGAGCAGTTCTTC. Amino acid sequence: CASNRGGLWDEQFF.

This clonotype was seen repeatedly, ten times or more. A read error may explain this, as a much larger clone is one base away. The rearrangement uses TRBV6-2 or TRBV6-3 and TRBJ2-7; the match to TRBD1 covers 7 bases. This CDR3 is built from 12 residues. V shed 8 bases and J 0 bases; nucleotides not matched to a gene: 1. The germline CDR1 and CDR2 sequences are MNHEY and SVGEGT. The CDR3 region has the DNA TGTGCCAGCTGGGACAGCTCCTACGAGCAGTACTTC. Translated: CASWDSSYEQYF.

The chain carries TRBV12-3 or TRBV12-4 and TRBJ2-2; no reliable D call. The CDR3 is 15 residues long. Deletions cut 1 base from V and 0 bases from J, with 6 bases between. CDR3 bases: TGTGCCAGCAGTTTAGTCCGTACGAACACCGGGGAGCTGTTTTTT. It is translated as CASSLVRTNTGELFF.

This clonotype was found a few times. The chain is built from TRBV7-2 and TRBJ2-5, with a possible D match to TRBD1 (6 bases). Germline CDR1 reads SGHTA; CDR2 reads FQGNSA. The CDR3 is 13 residues long. The ends were cut back, 2 bases at V and 5 bases at J, with 9 bases in the middle. In nucleotides, the CDR3 is TGTGCCAGCAGCTTATACAGGGATGAGACCCAGTACTTC. This translates into CASSLYRDETQYF.

The chain is built from TRBV5-1 and TRBJ1-4; a weak D match, TRBD1 (5 bases). Deletions cut 0 bases from V and 12 bases from J, with 27 bases between. Per the germline V gene, CDR1 is SGHRS and CDR2 is YFSETQ. This CDR3 has 18 residues. The CDR3, as DNA: TGCGCCAGCAGCTTGGCAACCGCCCCCCGCAGGGCAGACGAAGAACTGTTTTTT. Protein sequence: CASSLATAPRRADEELFF.